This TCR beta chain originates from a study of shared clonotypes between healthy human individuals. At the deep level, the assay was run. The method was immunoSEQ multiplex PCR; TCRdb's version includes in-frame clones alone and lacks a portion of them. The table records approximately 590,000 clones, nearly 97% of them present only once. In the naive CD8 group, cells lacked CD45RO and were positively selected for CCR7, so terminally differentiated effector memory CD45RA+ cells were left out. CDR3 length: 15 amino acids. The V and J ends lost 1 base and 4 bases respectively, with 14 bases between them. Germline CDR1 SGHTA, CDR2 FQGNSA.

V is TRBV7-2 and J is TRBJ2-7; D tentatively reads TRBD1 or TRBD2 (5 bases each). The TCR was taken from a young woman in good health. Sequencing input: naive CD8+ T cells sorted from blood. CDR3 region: CASSLGVGRTYEQYF. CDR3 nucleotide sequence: TGTGCCAGCAGCTTAGGAGTGGGACGGACTTACGAGCAGTACTTC.